This passage covers 19 T cell receptor beta chains from one sample sequenced in a study of T cells in Graves' hyperthyroidism and ophthalmopathy. Amplified TCR beta CDR3 regions derived from RNA transcripts. The primer set for the first-round RT-PCR of the TCR CDR3 was HTBI. TCRdb used MiXCR to reprocess the multiplex PCR reads, holding one entry per CDR3 protein. The top ten clones hold over 7.5% of a sample with hundreds of thousands of distinct CDR3 sequences, approximately 14% of them seen once. Sequencing input: blood. The receptor source for this set is a woman aged 18 to 35 with Graves' hyperthyroidism.

The table lists this clonotype with many counts. J is TRBJ2-3 and V is TRBV7-9, with 7 bases that match TRBD1. Per the germline V gene, CDR1 is SEHNR and CDR2 is FQNEAQ (reference sequence). The CDR3 is 13 amino acids. The trim removed 9 bases at V and 2 bases at J, leaving 5 bases unmatched. The CDR3 region has the DNA TGTGCCAGTACTCAGGGGGTCACAGATACGCAGTATTTT. Residues: CASTQGVTDTQYF.

This clonotype showed up just a few times. A single base separates this from a much larger clone, so it may be a read error. The chain combines TRBV18 with TRBJ2-3; tentative D call: TRBD1 (5 bases). V lost 6 bases, J lost 1 base, and 17 bases lay in between. CDR3 length: 16 amino acids. Germline assignment: CDR1 KGHSH and CDR2 LQKENI. The CDR3 DNA is TGTGCCAGCTCCCTCAGGGCCCGCTCGGGCACAGATACGCAGTATTTT. Amino acid sequence: CASSLRARSGTDTQYF.

Ten or more counts support this clonotype. V and J are TRBV12-3 or TRBV12-4 and TRBJ1-2, with TRBD1 identical over 9 bases. The CDR3 has 11 amino acids. V dropped 4 bases and J dropped 11; count of bases not matched to a gene: 2. As DNA, the CDR3 is TGTGCCAGCAGTTCGGGACAGGGATACACCTTC. It is translated as CASSSGQGYTF.

Ten or more counts support this clonotype. The chain links TRBV6-1 to TRBJ2-3; tentatively, D is TRBD2 (6 bases). V dropped 4 bases and J dropped 5 bases, with 22 bases sitting between them. Germline V CDR1 and CDR2: MNHNS, SASEGT. The CDR3 extends over 17 amino acids. In DNA form, the CDR3 reads TGTGCCAGCAGTGCCGGGAGATTCGTTCGGTGGAGAGATACGCAGTATTTT. It codes for CASSAGRFVRWRDTQYF.

This clonotype was counted many times. The rearrangement links TRBV12-3 or TRBV12-4 to TRBJ1-2; D ambiguous. V lost 6 bases and J 4 bases, leaving 18 bases between the germline ends. This CDR3 has 15 amino acids. The CDR3 DNA follows: TGTGCCAGCAGCCTCCTCCCGTCAGCAATCTATGGCTACACCTTC. Translating gives CASSLLPSAIYGYTF.

This clonotype has a count of ten or more. This sequence joins TRBV5-8 and TRBJ2-7; D is ambiguous. V was shortened by 0 bases and J by 5 bases, with 15 bases between the two germline ends. Germline CDR1 is SGHTS and CDR2 is YDEGEE. The CDR3 is 15 amino acids. DNA for the CDR3: TGTGCCAGCAGCTTGGTTCCGACGCGTCCCCACGAGCAGTACTTC. Translated: CASSLVPTRPHEQYF.

This clonotype occurred many times. The rearrangement links TRBV6-1 to TRBJ1-6; 10 bases map to TRBD1. The trim removed 5 bases at V and 8 bases at J, leaving 9 bases unmatched. Germline loops: CDR1 MNHNS, CDR2 SASEGT. The CDR3 spans 16 residues. The CDR3 region has the DNA TGTGCCAGCAGTACCCGGGGGACAGGGGCGGATTCACCCCTCCACTTT. This translates into CASSTRGTGADSPLHF.

The sample holds a few counts of this clonotype. J is TRBJ2-1 and V is TRBV10-3; 14 nucleotides match TRBD2. V dropped 10 bases and J dropped 7; count of bases not matched to a gene: 15. From germline, CDR1 is ENHRY and CDR2 SYGVKD. This CDR3 contains 17 residues. CDR3 bases: TGTGCCACGGGCCCGGGACTAGCGGGAGCGGACCGGAATGAGCAGTTCTTC. Residues: CATGPGLAGADRNEQFF.

At least ten counts were recorded for this clonotype. The gene calls are TRBV12-3 or TRBV12-4 and TRBJ1-4; TRBD1 might be the D (5 bases). The CDR3 is made up of 13 amino acids. V lost 7 bases and J lost 8, with 14 bases in between. DNA for the CDR3: TGTGCCAGCACTGGGCAGGGACGGGAAAAACTGTTTTTT. Encoded protein: CASTGQGREKLFF.

This sequence joins TRBV6-1 and TRBJ2-2, with a tentative D call TRBD2 (5 bases). Germline V gene data show CDR1 as MNHNS and CDR2 as SASEGT. This CDR3 contains 12 residues. The V gene lost 5 bases and the J gene lost 6 bases, with 7 bases spanning the gap. The CDR3 DNA reads TGTGCCAGCAGTTGGACTCCCGGGGAGCTGTTTTTT. Its translation is CASSWTPGELFF.

The chain recombines TRBV5-1 with TRBJ2-2; no clear D. CDR3 length: 17 residues. V lost 0 bases to trimming and J lost 2 bases, with 14 bases between them. The germline V gene encodes CDR1 SGHRS and CDR2 YFSETQ. The CDR3 DNA sequence: TGCGCCAGCAGCTTGGCCCCACAGCGAGTAAACACCGGGGAGCTGTTTTTT. Translated: CASSLAPQRVNTGELFF. The full variable domain, completed using reference TRBV5-1 and TRBJ2-2, is KAGVTQTPRYLIKTRGQQVTLSCSPISGHRSVSWYQQTPGQGLQFLFEYFSETQRNKGNFPGRFSGRQFSNSRSEMNVSTLELGDSALYLCASSLAPQRVNTGELFFGEGSRLTVL.

This clonotype appeared many times. The rearrangement links TRBV9 to TRBJ1-6; unclear D gene. This CDR3 is 16 amino acids long. Germline loops: CDR1 SGDLS, CDR2 YYNGEE. Trimming took 2 bases from V and 0 from J, leaving 9 bases between them. CDR3: CASSVTESSYNSPLHF. Written as DNA, the CDR3 is TGTGCCAGCAGCGTGACGGAGAGCTCCTATAATTCACCCCTCCACTTT.

This clonotype was detected many times. The V gene is TRBV6-1, the J gene TRBJ2-7, with D possibly matching TRBD1 (5 bases). Germline V CDR1 and CDR2: MNHNS, SASEGT. This CDR3 region has 13 residues. V was clipped by 3 bases and J by 4 bases, with 10 bases between them. In nucleotides, the CDR3 is TGTGCCAGCAGTGATGACAGACAATACGAGCAGTACTTC. Its translation: CASSDDRQYEQYF.

This clonotype has a handful of counts. The chain employs TRBV11-2 and TRBJ2-5, with 8 bases matching TRBD2. Germline lookup yields CDR1 SGHAT and CDR2 FQNNGV. The CDR3 covers 15 residues. V shed 3 bases, J shed 7 bases, and the junction held 10 bases outside the gene matches. The CDR3 reads CASSFSAGAGGTQYF. The CDR3 coding sequence is TGTGCCAGCAGCTTTAGTGCGGGGGCGGGGGGGACCCAGTACTTC.

This clonotype was detected many times. The chain joins TRBV20-1 to TRBJ2-1; a weak D match, TRBD2 (7 bases). The CDR3 sequence is 15 residues long. Germline CDR1 is DFQATT and CDR2 is SNEGSKA (reference sequence). V lost 3 bases, J lost 9 bases, and 21 bases lay in between. CDR3 DNA: TGCAGTGCTAGGGAGGGGGGGCCGCGGGTCATTGAGCAGTTCTTC. Translation gives CSAREGGPRVIEQFF.

This clonotype has at least ten counts. The rearrangement joins TRBV7-6 to TRBJ2-6, with TRBD1 identical over 8 bases. Germline-derived CDR1 and CDR2 are SGHVS and FNYEAQ. V dropped 2 bases and J dropped 0; count of bases not matched to a gene: 6. This CDR3 has 18 amino acids. The chain's CDR3 is CASSLQGALPSGANVLTF. The CDR3 DNA reads as TGTGCCAGCAGCTTACAGGGGGCCTTACCCTCTGGGGCCAACGTCCTGACTTTC.

In this sample, this clonotype turned up many times. The rearrangement uses TRBV24-1 and TRBJ2-1; D gene ambiguous. CDR3 length: 11 amino acids. In germline, CDR1 is KGHDR, CDR2 SFDVKD. Between the trimmed V and J ends, which lost 2 bases and 9 bases, there was a span of 4 bases. The CDR3 loop is CATSDYVEQFF. CDR3 bases: TGTGCCACCAGTGATTACGTTGAGCAGTTCTTC.

Turning to this clonotype: A much larger clone differs by one base, so this may be a read error. The chain carries TRBV29-1 and TRBJ2-3, with TRBD2 matching over 12 bases. V gave up 7 bases and J gave up 4 bases; unmatched junction bases: 6. The CDR3 is 14 amino acids. Germline V gene lookup returns CDR1 SQVTM and CDR2 ANQGSEA. CDR3 nucleotide sequence: TGCAGCGGAACACTAGCGGGGGGCTCAGATACGCAGTATTTT. This gives the protein CSGTLAGGSDTQYF.

This sequence joins TRBV27 and TRBJ1-2, with 8 bases matching TRBD1. Germline CDR1 is MNHEY and CDR2 is SMNVEV (reference sequence). This CDR3 contains 16 residues. V gave up 5 bases and J gave up 6 bases; unmatched junction bases: 14. The CDR3 is CASSPITTGEINGYTF. The DNA for the CDR3 is TGTGCCAGCAGTCCGATAACGACAGGGGAAATTAATGGCTACACCTTC.